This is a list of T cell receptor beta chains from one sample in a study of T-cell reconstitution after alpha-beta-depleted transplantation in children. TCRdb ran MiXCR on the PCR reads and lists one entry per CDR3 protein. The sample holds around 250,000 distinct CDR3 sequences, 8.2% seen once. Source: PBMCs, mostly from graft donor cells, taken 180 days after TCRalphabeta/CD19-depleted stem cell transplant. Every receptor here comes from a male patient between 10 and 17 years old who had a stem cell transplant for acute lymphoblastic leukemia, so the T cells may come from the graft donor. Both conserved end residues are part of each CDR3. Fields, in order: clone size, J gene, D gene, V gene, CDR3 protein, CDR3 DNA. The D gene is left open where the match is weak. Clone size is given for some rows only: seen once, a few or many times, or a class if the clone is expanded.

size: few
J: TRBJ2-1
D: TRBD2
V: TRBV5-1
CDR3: CASKIPRGGTKKKNDEQFF
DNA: TGCGCCAGCAAAATCCCTAGGGGCGGGACTAAAAAAAAAAACGATGAGCAGTTCTTC

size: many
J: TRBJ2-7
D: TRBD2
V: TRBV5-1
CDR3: CASSLVTSGTSYEQYF
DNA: TGCGCCAGCAGCTTGGTTACTAGCGGGACCTCCTACGAGCAGTACTTC

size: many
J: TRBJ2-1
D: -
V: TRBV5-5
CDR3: CASSLTLDHRPGNEQFF
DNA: TGTGCCAGCAGCTTGACTCTAGACCATCGACCGGGCAATGAGCAGTTCTTC

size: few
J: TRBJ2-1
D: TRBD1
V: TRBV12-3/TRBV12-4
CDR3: CASSPPQTGVNEQFF
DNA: TGTGCCAGCAGTCCCCCCCAAACAGGGGTCAATGAGCAGTTCTTC

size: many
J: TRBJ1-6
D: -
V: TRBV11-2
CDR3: CASSLPNHQSSYNSPLHF
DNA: TGTGCCAGCAGCTTACCAAATCATCAGAGCTCCTATAATTCACCCCTCCACTTT

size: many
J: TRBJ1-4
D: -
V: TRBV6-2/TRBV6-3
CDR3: CASSYRTLTNEKLFF
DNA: TGTGCCAGCAGTTATCGGACCCTAACTAATGAAAAACTGTTTTTT

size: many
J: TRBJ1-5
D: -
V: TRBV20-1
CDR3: CSARDSGTVNQPQHF
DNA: TGCAGTGCTAGAGATTCCGGGACCGTCAATCAGCCCCAGCATTTT

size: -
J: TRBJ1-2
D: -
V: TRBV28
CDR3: CASSFSSTNGNYGYTF
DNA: TGTGCCAGCAGTTTTAGTTCAACTAACGGGAACTATGGCTACACCTTC

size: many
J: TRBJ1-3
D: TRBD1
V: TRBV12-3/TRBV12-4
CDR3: CASSLRTGRNTIYF
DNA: TGTGCCAGCAGTTTGAGGACAGGGAGAAACACCATATATTTT

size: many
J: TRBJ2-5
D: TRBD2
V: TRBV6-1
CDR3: CALGREGYETQYF
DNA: TGTGCCCTAGGGCGGGAGGGTTATGAGACCCAGTACTTC

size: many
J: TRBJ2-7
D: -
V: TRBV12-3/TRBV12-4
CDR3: CASSTSFQGLLSYEQYF
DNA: TGTGCCAGCAGCACCAGTTTCCAGGGACTCCTTTCCTACGAGCAGTACTTC

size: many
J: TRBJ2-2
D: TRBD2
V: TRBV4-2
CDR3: CASSALGTSGANTGELFF
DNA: TGTGCCAGCAGCGCGTTAGGGACTAGCGGGGCCAATACCGGGGAGCTGTTTTTT

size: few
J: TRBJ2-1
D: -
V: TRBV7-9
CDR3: CASSLAGGRYNEQFF
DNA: TGTGCCAGCAGCTTAGCGGGAGGCCGCTACAATGAGCAGTTCTTC

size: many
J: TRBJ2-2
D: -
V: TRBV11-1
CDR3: CASSLKAPWAGELFF
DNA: TGTGCCAGCAGCTTAAAAGCCCCCTGGGCCGGGGAGCTGTTTTTT

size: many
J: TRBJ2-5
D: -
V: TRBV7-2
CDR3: CASSLAGFQETQYF
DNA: TGTGCCAGCAGCTTAGCAGGTTTCCAAGAGACCCAGTACTTC

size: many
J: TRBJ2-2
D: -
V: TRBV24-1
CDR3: CATSDPTWPGGELFF
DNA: TGTGCCACCAGTGATCCTACCTGGCCGGGCGGGGAGCTGTTTTTT

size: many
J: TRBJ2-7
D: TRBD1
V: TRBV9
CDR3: CASSVDGRGWEQYF
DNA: TGTGCCAGCAGCGTAGATGGCAGGGGGTGGGAGCAGTACTTC

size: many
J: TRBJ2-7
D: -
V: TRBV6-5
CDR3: CASSTVMSRISYEQYF
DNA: TGTGCCAGCAGTACCGTGATGTCCAGGATCTCCTACGAGCAGTACTTC

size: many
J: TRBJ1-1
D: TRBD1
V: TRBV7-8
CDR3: CASSFQTGPMNTEAFF
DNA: TGTGCCAGCAGCTTCCAGACAGGGCCCATGAACACTGAAGCTTTCTTT

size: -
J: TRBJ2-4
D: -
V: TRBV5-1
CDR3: CASSSDRRRDIQYF
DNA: TGCGCCAGCAGTTCCGACAGGCGCCGGGACATTCAGTACTTC

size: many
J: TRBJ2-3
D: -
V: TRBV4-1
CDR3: CASSQDLTGGLTDTQYF
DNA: TGCGCCAGCAGCCAAGATCTAACCGGGGGCCTCACAGATACGCAGTATTTT

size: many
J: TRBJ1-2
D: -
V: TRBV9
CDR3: CASSVSGNYGYTF
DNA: TGTGCCAGCAGCGTTAGCGGTAACTATGGCTACACCTTC

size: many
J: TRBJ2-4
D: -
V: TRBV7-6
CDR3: CASSPYTLGDIQYF
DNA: TGTGCCAGCAGCCCTTACACGCTAGGGGACATTCAGTACTTC

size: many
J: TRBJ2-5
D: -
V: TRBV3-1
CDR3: CASSQDGREQETQYF
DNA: TGTGCCAGCAGCCAAGATGGACGGGAGCAAGAGACCCAGTACTTC

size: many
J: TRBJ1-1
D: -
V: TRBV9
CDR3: CASSVDPMDFTEAFF
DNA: TGTGCCAGCAGCGTAGACCCGATGGACTTCACTGAAGCTTTCTTT

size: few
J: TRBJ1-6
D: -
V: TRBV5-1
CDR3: CASSWGGRVDSPLHF
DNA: TGCGCCAGCAGCTGGGGGGGCAGGGTTGATTCACCCCTCCACTTT

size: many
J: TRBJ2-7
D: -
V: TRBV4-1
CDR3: CASSQVGHTYEQYF
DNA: TGCGCCAGCAGCCAAGTAGGACATACCTACGAGCAGTACTTC

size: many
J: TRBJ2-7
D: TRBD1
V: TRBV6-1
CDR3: CASSGRDSLSYEQYF
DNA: TGTGCCAGCAGTGGACGGGACAGCCTCTCCTACGAGCAGTACTTC

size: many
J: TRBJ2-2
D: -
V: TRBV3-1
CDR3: CASSQDTGELFF
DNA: TGTGCCAGCAGCCAAGATACCGGGGAGCTGTTTTTT

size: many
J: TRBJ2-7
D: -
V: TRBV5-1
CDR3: CASSEHGSSYEQYF
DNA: TGCGCCAGCAGCGAACACGGGAGCTCCTACGAGCAGTACTTC

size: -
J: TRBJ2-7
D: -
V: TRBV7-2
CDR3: CASSLRGNEAYEQYF
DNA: TGTGCCAGCAGCTTAAGGGGGAACGAGGCCTACGAGCAGTACTTC

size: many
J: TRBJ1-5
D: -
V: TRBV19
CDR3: CASSTTGYSNQPQHF
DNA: TGTGCCAGTAGTACAACAGGCTATAGCAATCAGCCCCAGCATTTT

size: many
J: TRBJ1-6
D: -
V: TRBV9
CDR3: CASSVAGRSNSPLHF
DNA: TGTGCCAGCAGCGTAGCCGGAAGAAGTAATTCACCCCTCCACTTT

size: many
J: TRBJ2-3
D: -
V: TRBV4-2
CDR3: CASSQAEGPRTDTQYF
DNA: TGTGCCAGCAGCCAAGCTGAGGGACCGCGCACAGATACGCAGTATTTT

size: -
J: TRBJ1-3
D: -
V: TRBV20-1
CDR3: CSARDRQSWAQSRIGTIYF
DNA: TGCAGTGCTAGAGATCGGCAGTCATGGGCCCAATCTCGGATTGGCACCATATATTTT

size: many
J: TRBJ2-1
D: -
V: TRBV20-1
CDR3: CSARDWGLPYNEQFF
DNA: TGCAGTGCTAGAGATTGGGGACTCCCCTACAATGAGCAGTTCTTC

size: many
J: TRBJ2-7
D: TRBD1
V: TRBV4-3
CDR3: CASSLAGQGSGEQYF
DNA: TGCGCCAGCAGCTTGGCGGGACAGGGGTCTGGCGAGCAGTACTTC

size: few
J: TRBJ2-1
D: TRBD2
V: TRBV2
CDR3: CASVRLADNEQFF
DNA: TGTGCCAGCGTACGCCTAGCGGACAATGAGCAGTTCTTC

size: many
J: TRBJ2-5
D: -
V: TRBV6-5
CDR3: CASSRSMTGTQYF
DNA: TGTGCCAGCAGCCGATCTATGACGGGGACCCAGTACTTC

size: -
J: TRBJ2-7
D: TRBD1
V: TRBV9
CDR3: CASSVTAGTGTYEQYF
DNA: TGTGCCAGCAGCGTAACCGCCGGGACAGGAACCTACGAGCAGTACTTC

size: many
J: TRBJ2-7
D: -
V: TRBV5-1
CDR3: CASSPRTDGEQYF
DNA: TGCGCCAGCAGCCCCCGGACAGACGGCGAGCAGTACTTC

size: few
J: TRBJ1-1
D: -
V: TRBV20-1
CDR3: CSARAGSLEAFF
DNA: TGCAGTGCTAGGGCCGGGTCCCTTGAAGCTTTCTTT

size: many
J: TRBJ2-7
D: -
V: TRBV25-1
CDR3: CASSTLGQGIYEQYF
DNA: TGTGCCAGCAGCACCTTAGGGCAAGGGATCTACGAGCAGTACTTC

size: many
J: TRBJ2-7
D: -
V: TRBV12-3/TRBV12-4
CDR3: CASSFRAREQYF
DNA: TGTGCCAGCAGTTTTAGGGCCCGGGAGCAGTACTTC

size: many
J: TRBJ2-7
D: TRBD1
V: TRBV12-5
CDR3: CASGLDRDQEQYF
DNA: TGTGCTAGTGGACTGGACAGGGATCAGGAGCAGTACTTC

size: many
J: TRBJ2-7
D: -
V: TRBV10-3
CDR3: CAIRGDSSYEQYF
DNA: TGTGCCATCCGGGGGGACAGCTCCTACGAGCAGTACTTC

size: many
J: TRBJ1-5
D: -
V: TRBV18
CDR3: CASSPWERDQPQHF
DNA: TGTGCCAGCTCACCATGGGAAAGGGATCAGCCCCAGCATTTT

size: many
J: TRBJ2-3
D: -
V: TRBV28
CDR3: CASKITGGTQYF
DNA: TGTGCCAGCAAAATCACGGGCGGGACGCAGTATTTT

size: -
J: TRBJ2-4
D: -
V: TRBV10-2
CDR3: CASSEVPAVAKNIQYF
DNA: TGCGCCAGCAGTGAGGTTCCGGCAGTAGCCAAAAACATTCAGTACTTC

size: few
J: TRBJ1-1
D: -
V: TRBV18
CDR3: CASSPLFERTTEAFF
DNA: TGTGCCAGCTCACCACTCTTTGAAAGGACCACTGAAGCTTTCTTT